This T cell receptor beta chain was profiled in a study of OX40 agonist ivuxolimab in advanced cancers. As for the study in general: Patients received ivuxolimab, an agonistic anti-OX40 (CD134) antibody. Three dose-escalation patients had partial responses: one with hepatocellular carcinoma and two with cutaneous melanoma.

Trimming pared 5 bases from V and 5 bases from J, leaving 16 bases between. Looked up from germline, CDR1 is PRHDT and CDR2 is FYEKMQ (reference sequence). The CDR3 covers 14 residues. Libraries were prepared by immunoSEQ multiplex PCR; TCRdb keeps only in-frame clonotypes and omits some of them. Here the sample spans fewer than 7,500 clones, approximately 80% being singletons. Study-level findings and limits: There was clonal expansion of CD4+ and CD8+ blood T cells by week 6 at 0.1 to 3.0 mg/kg.

Points on this clone: No antigen is known for it.

Drawing of blood for sampling happened at baseline, at cycle 4 day 1, and at cycle 7 day 1. The V gene is TRBV13, the J gene TRBJ2-7; tentative D call: TRBD1 (6 bases). This TCR derives from an adult with an advanced solid tumor such as melanoma, head and neck, liver or kidney cancer. Sequences were derived from CD4+ or CD8+ T cells sorted from blood, sampled in a trial of the OX40 agonist ivuxolimab. The CDR3: CASSGLGARNEQYF. The CDR3 DNA reads TGTGCCAGCAGCGGCTTGGGGGCGCGGAACGAGCAGTACTTC.